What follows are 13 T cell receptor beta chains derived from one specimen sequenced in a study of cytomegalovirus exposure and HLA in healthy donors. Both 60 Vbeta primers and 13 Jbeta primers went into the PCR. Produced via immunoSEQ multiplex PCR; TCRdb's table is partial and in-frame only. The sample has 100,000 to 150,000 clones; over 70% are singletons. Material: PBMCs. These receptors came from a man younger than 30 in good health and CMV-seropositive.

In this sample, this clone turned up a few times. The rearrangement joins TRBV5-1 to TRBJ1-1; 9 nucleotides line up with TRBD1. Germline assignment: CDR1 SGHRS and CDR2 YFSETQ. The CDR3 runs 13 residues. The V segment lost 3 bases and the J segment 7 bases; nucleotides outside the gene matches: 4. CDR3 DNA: TGCGCCAGCAGCTGGGACAGGGTGGGTGAAGCTTTCTTT. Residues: CASSWDRVGEAFF.

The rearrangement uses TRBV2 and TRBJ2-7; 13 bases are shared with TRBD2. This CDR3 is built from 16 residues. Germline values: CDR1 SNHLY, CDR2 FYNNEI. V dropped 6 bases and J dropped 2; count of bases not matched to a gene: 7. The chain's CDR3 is CASSRRTSGSPYEQYF. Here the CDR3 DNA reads TGTGCCAGCAGCCGTAGGACTAGCGGGAGCCCCTACGAGCAGTACTTC.

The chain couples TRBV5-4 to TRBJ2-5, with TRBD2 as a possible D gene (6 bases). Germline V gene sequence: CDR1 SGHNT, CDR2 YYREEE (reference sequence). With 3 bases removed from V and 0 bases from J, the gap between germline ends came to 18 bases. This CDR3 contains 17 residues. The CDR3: CASSSHRRVGNQETQYF. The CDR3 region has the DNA TGTGCCAGCAGCTCCCATCGGAGGGTGGGGAACCAAGAGACCCAGTACTTC.

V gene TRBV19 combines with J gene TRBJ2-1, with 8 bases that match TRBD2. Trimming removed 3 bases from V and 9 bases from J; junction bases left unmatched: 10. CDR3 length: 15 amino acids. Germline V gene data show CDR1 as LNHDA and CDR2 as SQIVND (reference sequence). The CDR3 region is CASSITGTSPPEQFF. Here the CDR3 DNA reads TGTGCCAGTAGTATTACCGGGACTAGTCCCCCTGAGCAGTTCTTC.

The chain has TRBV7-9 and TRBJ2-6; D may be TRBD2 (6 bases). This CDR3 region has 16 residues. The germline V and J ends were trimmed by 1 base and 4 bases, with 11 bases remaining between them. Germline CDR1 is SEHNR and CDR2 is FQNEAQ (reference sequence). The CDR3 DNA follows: TGTGCCAGCAGCTTAGTTCCGGGACTGGGGGCCAACGTCCTGACTTTC. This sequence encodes CASSLVPGLGANVLTF.

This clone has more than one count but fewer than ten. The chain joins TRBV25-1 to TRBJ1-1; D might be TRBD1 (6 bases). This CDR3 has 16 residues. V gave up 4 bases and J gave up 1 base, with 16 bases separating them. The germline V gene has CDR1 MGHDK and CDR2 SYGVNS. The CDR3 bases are TGTGCCAGCAGTGGGAGAATTTTAGGGGGGAACACTGAAGCTTTCTTT. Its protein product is CASSGRILGGNTEAFF.

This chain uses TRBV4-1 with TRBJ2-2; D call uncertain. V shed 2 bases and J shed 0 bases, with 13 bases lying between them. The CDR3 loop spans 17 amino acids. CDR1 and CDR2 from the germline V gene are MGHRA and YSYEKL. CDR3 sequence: CASSQLAPETNTGELFF. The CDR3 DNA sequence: TGCGCCAGCAGCCAATTGGCCCCAGAAACGAACACCGGGGAGCTGTTTTTT.

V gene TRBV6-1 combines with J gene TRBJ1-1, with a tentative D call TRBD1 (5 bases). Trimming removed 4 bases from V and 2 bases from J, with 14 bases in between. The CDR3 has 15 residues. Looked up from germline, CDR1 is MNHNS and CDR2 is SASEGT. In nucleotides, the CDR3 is TGTGCCAGCAGTGCGATGGGGCAGTTAAACACTGAAGCTTTCTTT. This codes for CASSAMGQLNTEAFF.

Written as DNA, the CDR3 is TGCGCCAGCAGCTTGGACCAAGTACTAGCGGGAAGGTCTGGGGCCAACGTCCTGACTTTC. Amino acid sequence: CASSLDQVLAGRSGANVLTF. The rearrangement uses TRBV5-1 and TRBJ2-6, with 10 bases aligning to TRBD2. Germline CDR1 SGHRS, CDR2 YFSETQ. V lost 0 bases to trimming and J lost 1 base; unmatched junction nucleotides: 10. The CDR3 spans 20 residues.

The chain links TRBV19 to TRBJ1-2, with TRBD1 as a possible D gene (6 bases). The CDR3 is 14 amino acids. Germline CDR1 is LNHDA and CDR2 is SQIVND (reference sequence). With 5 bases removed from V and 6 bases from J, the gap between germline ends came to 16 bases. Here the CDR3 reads CASSPGDRPHGYTF. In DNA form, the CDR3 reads TGTGCCAGTAGTCCCGGCGACAGGCCCCATGGCTACACCTTC.

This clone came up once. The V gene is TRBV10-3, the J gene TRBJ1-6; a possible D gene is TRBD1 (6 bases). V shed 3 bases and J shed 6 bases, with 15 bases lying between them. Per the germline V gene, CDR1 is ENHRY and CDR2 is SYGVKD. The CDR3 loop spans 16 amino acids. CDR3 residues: CAISDDRSGGNSPLHF. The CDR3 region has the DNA TGTGCCATCAGTGACGACAGGTCGGGAGGTAATTCACCCCTCCACTTT.

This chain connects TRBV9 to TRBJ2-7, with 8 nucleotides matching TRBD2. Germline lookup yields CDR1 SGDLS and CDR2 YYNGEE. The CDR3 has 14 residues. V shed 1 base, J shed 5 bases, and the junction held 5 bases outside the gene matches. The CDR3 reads CASSVRAGEDEQYF. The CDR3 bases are TGTGCCAGCAGCGTACGAGCGGGAGAGGACGAGCAGTACTTC.

The CDR3 nucleotides read TGTGCCAGCAGCTTGGGGGTCCGGGGCACTGAAGCTTTCTTT. Amino acids: CASSLGVRGTEAFF. This chain links TRBV5-6 with TRBJ1-1; no clear D. Trimming took 0 bases from V and 4 from J, leaving 10 bases between them. The CDR3 runs 14 residues. Germline V gives CDR1 SGHDT, CDR2 YYEEEE.